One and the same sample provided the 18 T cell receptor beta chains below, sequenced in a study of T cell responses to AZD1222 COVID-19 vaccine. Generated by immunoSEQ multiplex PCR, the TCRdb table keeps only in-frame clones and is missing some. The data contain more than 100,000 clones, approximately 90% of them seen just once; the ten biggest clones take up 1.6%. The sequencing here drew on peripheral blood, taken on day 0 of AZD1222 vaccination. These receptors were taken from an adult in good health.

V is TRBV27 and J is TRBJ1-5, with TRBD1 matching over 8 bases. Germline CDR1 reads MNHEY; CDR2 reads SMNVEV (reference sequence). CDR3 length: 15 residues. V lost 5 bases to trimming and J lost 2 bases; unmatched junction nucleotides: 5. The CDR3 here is CASSDRGRGNQPQHF. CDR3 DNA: TGTGCCAGCAGTGACAGGGGTAGGGGCAATCAGCCCCAGCATTTT.

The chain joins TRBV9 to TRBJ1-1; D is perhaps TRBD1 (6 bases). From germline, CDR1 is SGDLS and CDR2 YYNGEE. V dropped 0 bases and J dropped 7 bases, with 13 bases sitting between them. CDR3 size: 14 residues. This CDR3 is CASSVALGGNEAFF. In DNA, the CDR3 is TGTGCCAGCAGCGTAGCACTAGGGGGTAATGAAGCTTTCTTT.

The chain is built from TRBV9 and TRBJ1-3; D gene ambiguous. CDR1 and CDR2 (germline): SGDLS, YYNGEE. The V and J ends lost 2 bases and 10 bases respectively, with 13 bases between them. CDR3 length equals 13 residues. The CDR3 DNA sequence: TGTGCCAGCAGCGTCCAGGCGGATAAGACCATATATTTT. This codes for CASSVQADKTIYF.

CDR3 nucleotide sequence: TGTGCCACCAGTGATTTGCGGGGGGATCCCCCCAGTAGAAGGCAGCCCCAGCATTTT. Protein: CATSDLRGDPPSRRQPQHF. The genes are TRBV24-1 and TRBJ1-5, with a possible D match to TRBD1 (5 bases). The CDR3 length is 19 residues. The germline gives CDR1 KGHDR, CDR2 SFDVKD. Trimming removed 0 bases from V and 7 bases from J, with 24 bases in between.

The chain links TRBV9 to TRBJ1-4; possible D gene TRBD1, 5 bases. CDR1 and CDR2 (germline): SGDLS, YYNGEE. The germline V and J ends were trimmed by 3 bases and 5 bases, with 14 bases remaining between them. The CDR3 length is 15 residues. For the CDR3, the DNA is TGTGCCAGCAGCGAGGTGGGGACGGGGAATGAAAAACTGTTTTTT. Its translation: CASSEVGTGNEKLFF.

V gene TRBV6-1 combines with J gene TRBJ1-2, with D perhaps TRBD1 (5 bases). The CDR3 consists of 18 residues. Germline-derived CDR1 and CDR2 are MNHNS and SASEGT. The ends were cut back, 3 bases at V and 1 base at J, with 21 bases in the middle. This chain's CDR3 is CASSDWGGVGGGNYGYTF. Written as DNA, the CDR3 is TGTGCCAGCAGTGATTGGGGGGGAGTAGGCGGGGGTAACTATGGCTACACCTTC.

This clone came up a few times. The CDR3 DNA is TGTGCCAGCAGTGGCCGAGGGGTTAATCAGCCCCAGCATTTT. As protein: CASSGRGVNQPQHF. The chain links TRBV2 to TRBJ1-5, with a tentative D call TRBD1 (5 bases). The germline gives CDR1 SNHLY, CDR2 FYNNEI. This CDR3 comprises 14 residues. Deletions cut 4 bases from V and 4 bases from J, with 11 bases between.

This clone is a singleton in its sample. CDR3 protein: CASSFRNTIYF. In nucleotides, the CDR3 is TGTGCCAGCAGTTTCCGGAACACCATATATTTT. The chain has TRBV12-3 or TRBV12-4 and TRBJ1-3; no definite D call. V dropped 3 bases and J dropped 7 bases, with 4 bases sitting between them. The CDR3 sequence is 11 residues long.

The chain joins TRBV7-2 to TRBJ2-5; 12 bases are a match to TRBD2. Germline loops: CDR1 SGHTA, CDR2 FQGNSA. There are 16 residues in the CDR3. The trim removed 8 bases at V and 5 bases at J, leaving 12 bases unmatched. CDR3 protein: CASRGASGRAGETQYF. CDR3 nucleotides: TGTGCCAGCCGGGGGGCTAGCGGGAGGGCCGGGGAGACCCAGTACTTC.

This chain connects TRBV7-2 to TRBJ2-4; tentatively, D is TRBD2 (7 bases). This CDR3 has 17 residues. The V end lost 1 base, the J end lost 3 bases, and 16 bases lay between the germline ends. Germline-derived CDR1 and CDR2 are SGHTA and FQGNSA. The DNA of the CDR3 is TGTGCCAGCAGCTTAGAGGGGGGGGGCGCCGGCAAAAACATTCAGTACTTC. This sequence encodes CASSLEGGGAGKNIQYF.

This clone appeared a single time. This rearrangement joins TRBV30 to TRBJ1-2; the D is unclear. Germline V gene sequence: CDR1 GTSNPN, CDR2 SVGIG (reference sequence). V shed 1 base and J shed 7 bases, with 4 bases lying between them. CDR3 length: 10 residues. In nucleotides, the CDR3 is TGTGCCTGGAGTGCGGGTGGCTACACCTTC. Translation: CAWSAGGYTF. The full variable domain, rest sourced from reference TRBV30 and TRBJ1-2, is SQTIHQWPATLVQPVGSPLSLECTVEGTSNPNLYWYRQAAGRGLQLLFYSVGIGQISSEVPQNLSASRPQDRQFILSSKKLLLSDSGFYLCAWSAGGYTFGSGTRLTVV.

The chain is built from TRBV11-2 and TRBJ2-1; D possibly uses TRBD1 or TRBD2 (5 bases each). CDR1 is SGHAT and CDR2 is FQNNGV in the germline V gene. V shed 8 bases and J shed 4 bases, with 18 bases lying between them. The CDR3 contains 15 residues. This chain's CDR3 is CASSEWGSRYNEQFF. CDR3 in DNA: TGTGCCAGCTCCGAATGGGGGAGTCGATACAATGAGCAGTTCTTC. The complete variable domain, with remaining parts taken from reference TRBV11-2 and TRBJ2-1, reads EAGVAQSPRYKIIEKRQSVAFWCNPISGHATLYWYQQILGQGPKLLIQFQNNGVVDDSQLPKDRFSAERLKGVDSTLKIQPAKLEDSAVYLCASSEWGSRYNEQFFGPGTRLTVL.

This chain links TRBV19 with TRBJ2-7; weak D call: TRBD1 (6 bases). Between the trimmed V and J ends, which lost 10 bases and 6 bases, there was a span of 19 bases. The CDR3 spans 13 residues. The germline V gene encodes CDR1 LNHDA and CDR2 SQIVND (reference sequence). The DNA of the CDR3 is TGTGCCACCCAAGACAGGCTAGCCCCCGAGCAGTACTTC. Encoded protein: CATQDRLAPEQYF.

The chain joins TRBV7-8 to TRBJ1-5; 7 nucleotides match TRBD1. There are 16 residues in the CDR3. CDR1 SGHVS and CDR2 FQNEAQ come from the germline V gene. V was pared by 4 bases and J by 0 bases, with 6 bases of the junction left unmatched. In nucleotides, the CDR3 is TGTGCCAGCAGCTCTAATGACAGGGTTAGCAATCAGCCCCAGCATTTT. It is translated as CASSSNDRVSNQPQHF.

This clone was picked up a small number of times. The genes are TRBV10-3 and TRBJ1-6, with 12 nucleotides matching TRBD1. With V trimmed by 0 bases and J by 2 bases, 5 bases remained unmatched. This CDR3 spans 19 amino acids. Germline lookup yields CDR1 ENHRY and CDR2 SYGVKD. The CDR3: CAISESGQGARTYNSPLHF. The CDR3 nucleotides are TGTGCCATCAGTGAGTCGGGACAGGGGGCCAGGACCTATAATTCACCCCTCCACTTT.

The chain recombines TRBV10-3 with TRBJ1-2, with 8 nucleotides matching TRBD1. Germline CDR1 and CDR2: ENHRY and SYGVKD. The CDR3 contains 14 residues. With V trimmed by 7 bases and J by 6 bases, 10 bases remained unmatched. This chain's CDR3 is CAITGAGGQDGYTF. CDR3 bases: TGTGCCATCACCGGCGCAGGGGGCCAAGATGGCTACACCTTC.

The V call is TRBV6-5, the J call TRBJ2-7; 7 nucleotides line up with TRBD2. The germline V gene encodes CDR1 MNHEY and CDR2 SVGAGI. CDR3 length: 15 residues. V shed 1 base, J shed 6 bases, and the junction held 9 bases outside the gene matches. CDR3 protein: CASSYLSRTRGEQYF. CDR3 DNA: TGTGCCAGCAGTTACTTATCCCGGACTAGGGGCGAGCAGTACTTC.

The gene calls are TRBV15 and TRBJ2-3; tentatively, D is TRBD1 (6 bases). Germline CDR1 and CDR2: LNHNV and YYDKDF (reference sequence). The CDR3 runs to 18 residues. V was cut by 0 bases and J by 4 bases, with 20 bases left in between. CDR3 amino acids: CATSRELTGAKGADTQYF. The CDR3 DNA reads TGTGCCACCAGCAGAGAATTGACCGGGGCGAAGGGGGCAGATACGCAGTATTTT.